This entry is about one T cell receptor (beta chain). Its antigen is undetermined. Method: immunoSEQ multiplex PCR; TCRdb's copy keeps in-frame clones and lacks some. This table holds roughly 15,000 clones, 79% found once. CD4+ T cells from unexposed donors were obtained before the COVID-19 pandemic (2011-2018). After more than eight days of culture, CD4+ T cells were isolated. The sample originates from a study of CD4 T cells in relation to SARS-CoV-2 and coronaviruses. The V gene end was trimmed by 8 bases and the J gene end by 4 bases; junction bases not matched to a gene: 10. The CDR3 runs 15 residues. Germline lookup yields CDR1 SGHAT and CDR2 FQNNGV.

Sequenced input: CD4+ T cells from PBMCs, cultured in vitro. V is TRBV11-2 and J is TRBJ2-2; the match to TRBD1 covers 7 bases. This TCR was sampled from a human donor in good health. CDR3 coding DNA: TGTGCCAGCGGCAACCGACAGGGCGGCACCGGGGAGCTGTTTTTT. It encodes CASGNRQGGTGELFF.